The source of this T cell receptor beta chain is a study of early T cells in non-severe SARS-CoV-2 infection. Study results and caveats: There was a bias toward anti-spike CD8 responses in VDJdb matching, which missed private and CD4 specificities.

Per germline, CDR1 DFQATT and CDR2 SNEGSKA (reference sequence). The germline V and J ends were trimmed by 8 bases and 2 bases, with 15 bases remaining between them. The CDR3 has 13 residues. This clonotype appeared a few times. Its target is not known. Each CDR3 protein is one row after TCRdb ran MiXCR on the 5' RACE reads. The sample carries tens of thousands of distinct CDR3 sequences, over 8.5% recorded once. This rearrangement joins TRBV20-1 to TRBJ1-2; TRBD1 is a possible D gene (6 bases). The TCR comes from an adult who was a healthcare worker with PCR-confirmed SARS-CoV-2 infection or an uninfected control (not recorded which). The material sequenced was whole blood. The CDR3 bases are TGCAGTACGCTTCGGGGGCTGAACTATGGCTACACCTTC. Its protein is CSTLRGLNYGYTF.